This T cell receptor beta chain was profiled in a study of blood T cell repertoires in COVID-19. Study in general: Collection of acute and convalescent COVID-19 samples took place in the United States, Italy and Spain. In each case, the material was cDNA or gDNA derived from T cells, B-cell-depleted T cells, or PBMCs.

Original data processing: Amplification with reference gene primers provided the estimates of nucleated cell counts. Some clones are missing from TCRdb's copy, which holds only in-frame ones; the method was immunoSEQ multiplex PCR. That table is the source of V, J and clone size, and D and trimming were worked out from the DNA. The sample records roughly 260,000 clones, over 75% being singletons. The TCR was taken from a woman between 40 and 50 years old who had recovered from COVID-19. The sequenced sample consisted of peripheral blood.

Here the CDR3 reads CASSIWGVDNYGYTF. In nucleotides, the CDR3 is TGTGCCAGTAGTATCTGGGGGGTAGATAACTATGGCTACACCTTC. The chain carries TRBV19 and TRBJ1-2; possibly TRBD1 for D (5 bases). Trimming cost V 3 bases and J 1 base, with 12 bases left between them. Per the germline V gene, CDR1 is LNHDA and CDR2 is SQIVND (reference sequence). CDR3 length: 15 amino acids.